This T cell receptor (beta chain) emerged from a study of blood T cell repertoires in COVID-19. Researchers sorted participants into cohorts using their self-reported clinical history. V dropped 0 bases and J dropped 2 bases, with 7 bases sitting between them. In germline, CDR1 is WSHSY, CDR2 SAAADI. CDR3 length equals 14 residues. Sequencing was performed with immunoSEQ multiplex PCR; in TCRdb, only in-frame clones are kept and a portion is missing. Here the sample spans 200,000 to 250,000 clones, less than 90% being singletons. V is TRBV10-2 and J is TRBJ1-2; no definite D call. Sequenced material: PBMCs or T cells enriched from blood (not recorded which). This sequence originates from a woman aged 40 to 50 who had recovered from COVID-19. CDR3 region: CASSESRGNYGYTF. The CDR3 DNA is TGCGCCAGCAGTGAGTCGAGAGGGAACTATGGCTACACCTTC.